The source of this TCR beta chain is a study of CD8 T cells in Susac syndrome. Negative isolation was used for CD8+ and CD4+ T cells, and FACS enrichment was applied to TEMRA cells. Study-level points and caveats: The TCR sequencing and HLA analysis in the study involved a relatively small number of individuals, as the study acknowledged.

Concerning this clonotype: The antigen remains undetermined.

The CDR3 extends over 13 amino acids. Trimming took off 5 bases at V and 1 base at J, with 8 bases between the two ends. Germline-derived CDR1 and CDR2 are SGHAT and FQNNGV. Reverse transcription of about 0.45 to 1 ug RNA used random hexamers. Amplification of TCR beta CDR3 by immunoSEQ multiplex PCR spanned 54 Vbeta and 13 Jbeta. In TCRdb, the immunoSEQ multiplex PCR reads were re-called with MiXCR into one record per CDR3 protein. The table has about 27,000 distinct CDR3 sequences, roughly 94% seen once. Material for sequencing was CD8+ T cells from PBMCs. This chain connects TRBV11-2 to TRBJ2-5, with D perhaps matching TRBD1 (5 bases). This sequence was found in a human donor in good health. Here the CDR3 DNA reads TGTGCCAGCAGCACCACAGGCCAAGAGACCCAGTACTTC. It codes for CASSTTGQETQYF.